This record covers a single T cell receptor (beta chain). The antigen is not known. The CDR3 totals 17 residues. After removal of 5 bases from V and 7 bases from J, the junction contained 14 bases not matched to a gene. Looked up from germline, CDR1 is MGHRA and CDR2 is YSYEKL. The data belong to a study of cytomegalovirus exposure and HLA in healthy donors. Whole-study results and caveats: Later genetic work tied a missense DCLRE1C variant to beta-chain V and J trimming. Previous analysis showed most TCR beta V segments were productive about 90% or about 30% of the time. It emerged from a later analysis that several of the most significant clusters appeared to be linked to common viral pathogens.

PCR was performed using 60 Vbeta and 13 Jbeta primers. Clones were sequenced by immunoSEQ multiplex PCR, and TCRdb holds only the in-frame ones, with some missing. The data show 150,000 to 250,000 clones, with about 80% seen just once and 4.4% held by the top ten. The sequencing input was PBMCs. This chain joins TRBV4-1 and TRBJ2-3; 11 bases are shared with TRBD2. This clonotype was sampled from a woman under 40 in good health and CMV-seropositive. CDR3 bases: TGCGCCAGCAGCGACCCGACTAGCGGGAATCGGCAGTATACGCAGTATTTT. Translating it yields CASSDPTSGNRQYTQYF.